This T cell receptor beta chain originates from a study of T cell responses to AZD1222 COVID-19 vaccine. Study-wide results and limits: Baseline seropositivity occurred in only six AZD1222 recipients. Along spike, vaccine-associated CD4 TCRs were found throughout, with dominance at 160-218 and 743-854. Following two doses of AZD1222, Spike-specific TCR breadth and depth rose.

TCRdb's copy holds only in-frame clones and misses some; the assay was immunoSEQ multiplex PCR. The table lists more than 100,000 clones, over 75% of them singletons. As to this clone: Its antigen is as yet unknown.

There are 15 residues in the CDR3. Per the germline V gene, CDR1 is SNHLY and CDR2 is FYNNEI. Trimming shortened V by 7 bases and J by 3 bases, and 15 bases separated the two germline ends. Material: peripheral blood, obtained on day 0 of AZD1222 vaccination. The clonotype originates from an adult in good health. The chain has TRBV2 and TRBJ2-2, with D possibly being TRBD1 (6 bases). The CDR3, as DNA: TGTGCCAGCAAACAACAGGGTGCCGACACCGGGGAGCTGTTTTTT. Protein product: CASKQQGADTGELFF.